Listed below are T cell receptor beta chains from one sample, sequenced in a study of Ad26.COV2.S vaccination and SARS-CoV-2 variants. Sequenced by immunoSEQ multiplex PCR; TCRdb stores in-frame clones only, minus some. The table records around 450,000 clones, 88% of them present only once. The sequencing used peripheral blood, collected in a trial of Ad26.COV2.S vaccine versus placebo. The source of these receptors is a person between 18 and 59 years old who received the Ad26.COV2.S COVID-19 vaccine or a placebo. Each CDR3 is given with its conserved first and last residue.

j_call v_call cdr3_aa
TRBJ1-2 TRBV19 CASRTGGEGYTF
TRBJ2-5 TRBV5-4 CASSLAWTGSETQYF
TRBJ2-3 TRBV29-1 CSVRQGADTDTQYF
TRBJ1-5 TRBV24-1 CATSDEDRAQHF
TRBJ2-7 TRBV9 CASSVRWDSSYEQYF
TRBJ1-6 TRBV7-2 CASSFPMGSGSYNSPLHF
TRBJ1-2 TRBV4-2 CASSTGQGVDGYTF
TRBJ1-6 TRBV5-4 CASSLDPVIYNSPLHF
TRBJ2-7 TRBV5-4 CASSLDRGREEYF
TRBJ2-2 TRBV3-1/TRBV3-2 CASSRDRETGELFF
TRBJ1-2 TRBV19 CASRPLTGNYGYTF
TRBJ1-3 TRBV6-5 CASRTPLSGNTIYF
TRBJ2-1 TRBV20-1 CSAKPQVEQFF
TRBJ1-1 TRBV11-2 CASSLAGTGEAFF
TRBJ1-5 TRBV2 CASSQRGSAGNQPQHF
TRBJ1-5 TRBV6-2/TRBV6-3 CASSLGDLTQPQHF
TRBJ1-6 TRBV6-5 CASSGTAYNSPLHF
TRBJ2-6 TRBV9 CASSVGGGANVLTF
TRBJ2-1 TRBV12-3/TRBV12-4 CASSFRLDEQFF
TRBJ2-2 TRBV27 CASSFRDPGLVF
TRBJ2-1 TRBV12-3/TRBV12-4 CASSQGQGEQFF
TRBJ2-1 TRBV7-2 CASSLSGAQGEQFF
TRBJ2-7 TRBV7-9 CASSASSYEQYF
TRBJ2-3 TRBV27 CASSLTSGNTDTQYF
TRBJ2-7 TRBV5-4 CASSHSGGAYEQYF
TRBJ2-3 TRBV4-3 CASSQVAQSRQYF
TRBJ2-3 TRBV6-2/TRBV6-3 CASSSLKRGRRDTQYF